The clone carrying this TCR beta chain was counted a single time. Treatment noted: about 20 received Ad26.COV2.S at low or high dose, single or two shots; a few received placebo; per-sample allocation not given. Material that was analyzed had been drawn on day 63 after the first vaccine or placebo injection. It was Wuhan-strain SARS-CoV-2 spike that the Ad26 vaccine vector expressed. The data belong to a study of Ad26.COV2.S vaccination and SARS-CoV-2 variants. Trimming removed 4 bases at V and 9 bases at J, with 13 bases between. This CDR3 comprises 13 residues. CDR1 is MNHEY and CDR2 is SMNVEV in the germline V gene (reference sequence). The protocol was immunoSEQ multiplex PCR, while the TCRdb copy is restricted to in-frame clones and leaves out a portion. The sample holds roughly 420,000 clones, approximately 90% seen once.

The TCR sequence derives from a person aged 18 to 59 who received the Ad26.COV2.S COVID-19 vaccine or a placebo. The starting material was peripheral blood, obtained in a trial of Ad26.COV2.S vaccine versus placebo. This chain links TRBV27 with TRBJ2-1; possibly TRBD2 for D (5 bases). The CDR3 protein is CASSSNSVGEQFF. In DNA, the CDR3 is TGTGCCAGCAGTTCTAATAGCGTGGGTGAGCAGTTCTTC.